The table lists the clone carrying this T cell receptor (beta chain) with many counts. The data were taken from a study of T-cell reconstitution after alpha-beta-depleted transplantation in children. Unique molecular identifiers were built into the TCRbeta library. A single record per CDR3 protein comes from TCRdb applying MiXCR to the PCR reads. The sample consists of fewer than 550,000 distinct CDR3 sequences, about 10% of them appearing once. With 3 bases clipped from V and 6 bases from J, the junction kept 13 bases outside the gene matches. The CDR3 extends over 15 amino acids. CDR1 is DFQATT and CDR2 is SNEGSKA in the germline V gene (reference sequence).

This chain uses TRBV20-1 with TRBJ1-1; 7 bases match TRBD1. The sample here was PBMCs, taken before TCRalphabeta/CD19-depleted stem cell transplant. The source of this sequence is a child aged 2-15 years with inherited bone marrow failure, due to receive a stem cell transplant. The DNA for the CDR3 is TGCAGTGCTAGCCGGTTGACTACAGGGGCGGCTGAAGCTTTCTTT. This encodes CSASRLTTGAAEAFF.